The clone carrying this T cell receptor (beta chain) has only a few counts. Its matching antigen is unknown. MiXCR, run by TCRdb on the 5' RACE reads, gives a single entry per CDR3 protein. The repertoire includes about 810,000 distinct CDR3 sequences, roughly 12% of them detected once, and under 2% sits in the top ten. This sample is drawn from a study of identical twins. Healthy Caucasians alone served as donors. The CDR3 spans 17 residues. The ends lost 0 bases at V and 8 bases at J; junction bases unmatched: 15. CDR1 is DFQATT, CDR2 SNEGSKA, per germline (reference sequence). Study conclusions and caveats: There were fewer insertions in abundant cord blood beta clonotypes, but memory repertoires showed no such pattern.

The sample also formed part of further work on yellow fever vaccine responses in identical twins.

V and J are TRBV20-1 and TRBJ2-3, with 9 bases fitting TRBD2. The origin of this receptor is a woman aged 18-35 years in good health. Sequenced input: PBMCs. CDR3 nucleotides: TGCAGTGCTAGAGACCCCGGGGCCAGCGGGGGGTGGGGTACGCAGTATTTT. This translates into CSARDPGASGGWGTQYF.